Listed below are T cell receptor beta chains from one sample, sequenced in a study of CXCR3-negative and CXCR3-positive naive CD8 T cells. From its re-call of the 5' RACE reads, TCRdb lists each CDR3 protein once, without DNA. The clone table shows approximately 38,000 distinct CDR3 sequences, with the ten largest holding about 8%. Sequenced material: memory CD8+ T cells from blood. Every receptor here comes from a human donor in good health. Some clones in this sample may be carry-over from other donors' samples. Both conserved end residues are part of each CDR3. Clone size is not always given. Where it is, it says once, few, many or a class for expanded clones.

clone_size: NA
j_call: TRBJ2-7
v_call: TRBV29-1
cdr3_aa: CSVGLAGGEQYF

clone_size: medium-sized
j_call: TRBJ2-1
v_call: TRBV20-1
cdr3_aa: CSARSPLAEHEQFF

clone_size: NA
j_call: TRBJ2-7
v_call: TRBV29-1
cdr3_aa: CSVEVGSSVSYEQYF

clone_size: NA
j_call: TRBJ2-1
v_call: TRBV4-3
cdr3_aa: CASSQVQDKYNEQFF

clone_size: NA
j_call: TRBJ2-1
v_call: TRBV7-7
cdr3_aa: CASSPGLADEQFF

clone_size: NA
j_call: TRBJ1-1
v_call: TRBV12-5
cdr3_aa: CASGPGLFNTEAFF

clone_size: NA
j_call: TRBJ1-3
v_call: TRBV12-3/TRBV12-4
cdr3_aa: CASRSGNTIYF

clone_size: NA
j_call: TRBJ2-1
v_call: TRBV29-1
cdr3_aa: CSARTGNEQFF

clone_size: NA
j_call: TRBJ1-1
v_call: TRBV6-5
cdr3_aa: CASSYHRDTGAFF

clone_size: NA
j_call: TRBJ2-7
v_call: TRBV7-2
cdr3_aa: CASSLISADSYEQYF

clone_size: NA
j_call: TRBJ1-2
v_call: TRBV29-1
cdr3_aa: CSVGPGQTNYGYTF

clone_size: NA
j_call: TRBJ1-1
v_call: TRBV29-1
cdr3_aa: CSVEGQGRTEAFF

clone_size: NA
j_call: TRBJ2-1
v_call: TRBV2
cdr3_aa: CASSGTEPYNEQFF

clone_size: NA
j_call: TRBJ2-7
v_call: TRBV20-1
cdr3_aa: CSARVEQAYEQYF

clone_size: NA
j_call: TRBJ2-7
v_call: TRBV6-6
cdr3_aa: CASSRSPGTATDEQYF

clone_size: NA
j_call: TRBJ2-1
v_call: TRBV29-1
cdr3_aa: CSVQEWNNEQFF

clone_size: NA
j_call: TRBJ2-5
v_call: TRBV12-3/TRBV12-4
cdr3_aa: CASQGVLQETQYF

clone_size: NA
j_call: TRBJ2-7
v_call: TRBV29-1
cdr3_aa: CSGGQGYEQYF

clone_size: NA
j_call: TRBJ2-2
v_call: TRBV7-9
cdr3_aa: CASSPREGFTGELFF

clone_size: NA
j_call: TRBJ2-6
v_call: TRBV29-1
cdr3_aa: CSVVVGPGQGESGANVLTF

clone_size: medium-sized
j_call: TRBJ2-3
v_call: TRBV29-1
cdr3_aa: CSDQTADTQYF

clone_size: NA
j_call: TRBJ2-1
v_call: TRBV29-1
cdr3_aa: CSVRGQGINEQFF

clone_size: NA
j_call: TRBJ2-7
v_call: TRBV12-3/TRBV12-4
cdr3_aa: CASSSFSPYEQYF

clone_size: NA
j_call: TRBJ2-5
v_call: TRBV19
cdr3_aa: CASSLLGGQETQYF

clone_size: NA
j_call: TRBJ1-3
v_call: TRBV7-9
cdr3_aa: CASSSREESGNTIYF

clone_size: NA
j_call: TRBJ2-1
v_call: TRBV10-3
cdr3_aa: CAISASGNYNEQFF

clone_size: NA
j_call: TRBJ2-1
v_call: TRBV29-1
cdr3_aa: CSVEEEWDNEQFF

clone_size: medium-sized
j_call: TRBJ2-1
v_call: TRBV20-1
cdr3_aa: CSARSITGPPYNEQFF

clone_size: NA
j_call: TRBJ2-3
v_call: TRBV20-1
cdr3_aa: CSASPRWVSSGFTDTQYF

clone_size: NA
j_call: TRBJ2-7
v_call: TRBV12-3/TRBV12-4
cdr3_aa: CASRWGQLSEQYF

clone_size: NA
j_call: TRBJ2-6
v_call: TRBV7-9
cdr3_aa: CASTFLPGQGASGANVLTF

clone_size: NA
j_call: TRBJ1-5
v_call: TRBV20-1
cdr3_aa: CSAREGYGSNQPQHF

clone_size: NA
j_call: TRBJ1-5
v_call: TRBV5-1
cdr3_aa: CATADRGGNQPQHF

clone_size: medium-sized
j_call: TRBJ2-5
v_call: TRBV25-1
cdr3_aa: CASSVGETQYF

clone_size: medium-sized
j_call: TRBJ1-1
v_call: TRBV6-2/TRBV6-3
cdr3_aa: CASRPSDGYTEAFF

clone_size: NA
j_call: TRBJ1-2
v_call: TRBV12-3/TRBV12-4
cdr3_aa: CASSNRQPANYGYTF